A single sample gave rise to the 7 T cell receptor beta chains below, sequenced in a study of ipilimumab plus nivolumab after autologous stem cell transplantation. The protocol was immunoSEQ multiplex PCR, while the TCRdb copy is restricted to in-frame clones and leaves out a portion. This table holds approximately 15,000 clones, roughly 80% found once. The source was PBMCs, collected in a trial of ipilimumab plus nivolumab as post-transplant consolidation. These receptors were obtained from a male donor with diffuse large B-cell lymphoma.

The chain is built from TRBV7-3 and TRBJ1-1; D gene unclear. The CDR3 has 13 amino acids. With 2 bases removed from V and 6 bases from J, the gap between germline ends came to 10 bases. The germline gives CDR1 SGHTA, CDR2 FQGTGA. The DNA for the CDR3 is TGTGCCAGCAGCTTAGTCGAGTCTTCTGAAGCTTTCTTT. It translates to CASSLVESSEAFF. Combining the CDR3 with reference TRBV7-3 and TRBJ1-1 gives the whole variable domain GAGVSQTPSNKVTEKGKYVELRCDPISGHTALYWYRQSLGQGPEFLIYFQGTGAADDSGLPNDRFFAVRPEGSVSTLKIQRTERGDSAVYLCASSLVESSEAFFGQGTRLTVV.

This chain links TRBV4-2 with TRBJ2-4, with 8 bases lining up with TRBD2. Germline V lookup: CDR1 LGHNA, CDR2 YNFKEQ. This CDR3 spans 16 amino acids. V lost 4 bases and J lost 0; bases outside the gene matches: 5. The CDR3: CASSLGLAVAKNIQYF. The DNA of the CDR3 is TGTGCCAGCAGCCTAGGACTAGCTGTAGCCAAAAACATTCAGTACTTC.

The chain is built from TRBV30 and TRBJ2-5; D remains ambiguous. Germline V CDR1 and CDR2: GTSNPN, SVGIG (reference sequence). The V gene lost 0 bases and the J gene lost 5 bases, with 10 bases spanning the gap. This CDR3 comprises 13 residues. The CDR3 bases are TGTGCCTGGAGTGTAAGGGCCCGGGAGACCCAGTACTTC. As protein: CAWSVRARETQYF.

The chain links TRBV5-4 to TRBJ2-5, with D maybe TRBD2 (6 bases). The CDR3 sequence is 16 residues long. The V gene lost 4 bases and the J gene lost 1 base, with 17 bases spanning the gap. CDR1 SGHNT and CDR2 YYREEE come from the germline V gene (reference sequence). The CDR3 nucleotides are TGTGCCAGCAGCGCCCCCGTGGGGGGTGGCCAAGAGACCCAGTACTTC. It encodes CASSAPVGGGQETQYF.

CDR3 sequence reads: CASSWAREIDEQYF. In DNA, the CDR3 is TGCGCCAGCAGCTGGGCTAGGGAGATCGACGAGCAGTACTTC. This chain joins TRBV5-1 and TRBJ2-7; D perhaps matches TRBD2 (5 bases). The CDR3 runs to 14 residues. CDR1 is SGHRS and CDR2 is YFSETQ in the germline V gene. The V and J ends lost 3 bases and 5 bases respectively, with 15 bases between them.

CDR3 sequence reads: CASSSTGVSETQYF. The CDR3 bases are TGCGCCAGCAGCTCAACAGGGGTTAGCGAGACCCAGTACTTC. This sequence joins TRBV5-1 and TRBJ2-5; 7 bases align to TRBD1. The CDR3 extends over 14 amino acids. From germline, CDR1 is SGHRS and CDR2 YFSETQ. V gave up 3 bases and J gave up 5 bases; unmatched junction bases: 7.

The gene calls are TRBV4-1 and TRBJ2-5, with D possibly TRBD2 on 5 matching bases. V was clipped by 6 bases and J by 4 bases, with 27 bases between them. Germline loops: CDR1 MGHRA, CDR2 YSYEKL. This CDR3 has 18 residues. CDR3: CASSSLGARTKEGETQYF. In DNA form, the CDR3 reads TGCGCCAGCAGTTCACTGGGAGCAAGGACCAAGGAAGGAGAGACCCAGTACTTC.